This T cell receptor beta chain was captured by sequencing in a study of blood T cell repertoires in COVID-19. As for the study in general: COVID-19 samples, acute and convalescent, were from the United States, Italy and Spain.

Original data processing: Reference gene primers were amplified, and this amplification served to estimate nucleated cell counts. Using immunoSEQ multiplex PCR, the repertoire was profiled, and TCRdb retains in-frame clones only, with some absent. V and J calls and clone size are those listed in that table; D and trimming were worked out from the DNA. The sample yields 250,000 or so clones, roughly 86% seen once. This CDR3 is built from 13 residues. The chain carries TRBV21-1 and TRBJ2-5; TRBD1, the table's D call, lacks a check against the DNA. TRBV21-1 is designated a pseudogene. What was sequenced was peripheral blood. The sequence came from a man aged 40-49 years with active or convalescent COVID-19. The CDR3 is CASRNRGLETQYF. For the CDR3, the DNA is TGTGCCAGCAGGAACAGGGGGCTAGAGACCCAGTACTTC.